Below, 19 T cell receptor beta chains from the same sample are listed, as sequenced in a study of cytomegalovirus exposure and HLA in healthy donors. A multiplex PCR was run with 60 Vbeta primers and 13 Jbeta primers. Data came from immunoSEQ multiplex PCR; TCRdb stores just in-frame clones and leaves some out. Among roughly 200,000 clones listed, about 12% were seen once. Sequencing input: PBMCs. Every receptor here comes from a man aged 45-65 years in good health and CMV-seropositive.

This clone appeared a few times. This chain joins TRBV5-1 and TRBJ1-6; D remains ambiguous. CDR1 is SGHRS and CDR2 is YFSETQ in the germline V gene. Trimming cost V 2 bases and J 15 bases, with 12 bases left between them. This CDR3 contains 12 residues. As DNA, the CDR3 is TGCGCCAGCAGCTTTTATGGCGGCAACCTCCACTTT. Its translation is CASSFYGGNLHF.

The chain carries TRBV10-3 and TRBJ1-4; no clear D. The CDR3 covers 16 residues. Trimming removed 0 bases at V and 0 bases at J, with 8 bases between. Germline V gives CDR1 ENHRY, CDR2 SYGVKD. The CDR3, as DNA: TGTGCCATCAGTGAGTCGGCACCAGCAACTAATGAAAAACTGTTTTTT. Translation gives CAISESAPATNEKLFF.

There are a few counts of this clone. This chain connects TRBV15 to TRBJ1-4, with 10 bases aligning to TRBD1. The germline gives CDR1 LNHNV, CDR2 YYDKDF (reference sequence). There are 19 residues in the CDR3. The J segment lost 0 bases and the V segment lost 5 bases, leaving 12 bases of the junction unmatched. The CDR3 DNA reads TGTGCCACCAGCGGATCCGGGGACAGGGGTTCGGCAACTAATGAAAAACTGTTTTTT. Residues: CATSGSGDRGSATNEKLFF.

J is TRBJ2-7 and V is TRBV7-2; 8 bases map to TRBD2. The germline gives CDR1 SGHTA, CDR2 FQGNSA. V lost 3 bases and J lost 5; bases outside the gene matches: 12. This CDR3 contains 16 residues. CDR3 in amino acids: CASSFGGRRGGNEQYF. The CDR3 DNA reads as TGTGCCAGCAGCTTTGGTGGGCGACGGGGGGGCAACGAGCAGTACTTC.

The CDR3 reads CASSDQGTVRYQPQHF. The CDR3 nucleotides read TGTGCCAGCAGTGATCAGGGGACCGTCCGATATCAGCCCCAGCATTTT. The rearrangement uses TRBV6-1 and TRBJ1-5; D possibly corresponds to TRBD1 (6 bases). The CDR3 covers 16 residues. CDR1 and CDR2 from the germline V gene are MNHNS and SASEGT. V dropped 3 bases and J dropped 5 bases, with 17 bases sitting between them.

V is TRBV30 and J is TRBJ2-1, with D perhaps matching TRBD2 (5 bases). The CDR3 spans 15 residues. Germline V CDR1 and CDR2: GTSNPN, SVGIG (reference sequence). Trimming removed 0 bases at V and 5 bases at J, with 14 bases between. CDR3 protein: CAWSVRRQRDNEQFF. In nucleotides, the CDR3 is TGTGCCTGGAGTGTACGGCGGCAGAGGGACAATGAGCAGTTCTTC.

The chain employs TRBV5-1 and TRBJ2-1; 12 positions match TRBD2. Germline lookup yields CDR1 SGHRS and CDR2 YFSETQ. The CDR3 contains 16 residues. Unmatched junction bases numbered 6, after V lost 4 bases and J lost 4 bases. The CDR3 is CASSGTGTSGYNEQFF. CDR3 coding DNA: TGCGCCAGCAGCGGGACCGGGACTAGCGGGTACAATGAGCAGTTCTTC. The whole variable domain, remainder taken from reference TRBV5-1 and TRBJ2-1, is KAGVTQTPRYLIKTRGQQVTLSCSPISGHRSVSWYQQTPGQGLQFLFEYFSETQRNKGNFPGRFSGRQFSNSRSEMNVSTLELGDSALYLCASSGTGTSGYNEQFFGPGTRLTVL.

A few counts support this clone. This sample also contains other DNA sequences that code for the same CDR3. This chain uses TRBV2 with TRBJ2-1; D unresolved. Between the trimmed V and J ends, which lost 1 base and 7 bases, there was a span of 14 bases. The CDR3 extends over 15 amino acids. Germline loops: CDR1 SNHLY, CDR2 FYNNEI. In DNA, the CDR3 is TGTGCCAGCAGTGAAGTGGGTGTCCCCGGGAATGAGCAGTTCTTC. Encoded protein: CASSEVGVPGNEQFF.

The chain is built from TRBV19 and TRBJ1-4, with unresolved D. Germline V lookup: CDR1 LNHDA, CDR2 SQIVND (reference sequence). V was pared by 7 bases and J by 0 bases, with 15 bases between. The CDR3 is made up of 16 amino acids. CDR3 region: CASTRDYSATNEKLFF. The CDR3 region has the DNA TGTGCCAGTACACGTGACTACTCCGCAACTAATGAAAAACTGTTTTTT.

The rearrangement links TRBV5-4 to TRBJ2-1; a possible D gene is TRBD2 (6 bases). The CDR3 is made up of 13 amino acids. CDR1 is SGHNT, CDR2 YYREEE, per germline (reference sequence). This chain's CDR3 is CTTTRGIHNEQFF. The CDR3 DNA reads TGTACCACGACGCGGGGCATTCACAATGAGCAGTTCTTC.

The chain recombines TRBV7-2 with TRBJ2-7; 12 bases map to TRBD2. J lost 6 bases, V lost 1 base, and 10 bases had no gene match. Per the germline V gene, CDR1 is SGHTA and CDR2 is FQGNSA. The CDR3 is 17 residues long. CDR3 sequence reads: CASSLVGLAGGPVEQYV. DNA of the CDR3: TGTGCCAGCAGCTTAGTAGGGCTAGCGGGGGGGCCTGTCGAGCAGTACGTC.

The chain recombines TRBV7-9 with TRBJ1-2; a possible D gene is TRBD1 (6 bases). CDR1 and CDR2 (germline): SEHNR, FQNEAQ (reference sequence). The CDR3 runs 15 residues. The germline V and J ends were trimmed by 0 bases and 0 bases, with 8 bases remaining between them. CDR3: CASSLAGQTNYGYTF. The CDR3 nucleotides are TGTGCCAGCAGCTTAGCCGGACAGACTAACTATGGCTACACCTTC.

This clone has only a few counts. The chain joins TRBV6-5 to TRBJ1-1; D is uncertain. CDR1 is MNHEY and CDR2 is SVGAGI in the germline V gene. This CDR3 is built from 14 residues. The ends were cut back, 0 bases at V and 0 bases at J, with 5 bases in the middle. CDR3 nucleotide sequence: TGTGCCAGCAGTTACTCGGCCCTGAACACTGAAGCTTTCTTT. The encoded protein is CASSYSALNTEAFF.

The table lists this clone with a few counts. CDR3 protein: CASSQGAGGYTF. For the CDR3, the DNA is TGCGCCAGCAGCCAGGGGGCTGGGGGCTACACCTTC. The genes are TRBV4-3 and TRBJ1-2, with D maybe TRBD1 (6 bases). V shed 3 bases and J shed 8 bases, with 10 bases lying between them. The CDR3 contains 12 residues. CDR1 and CDR2 from the germline V gene are LGHNA and YSLEER.

As DNA, the CDR3 is TGTGCCAGCAGCCTTTCCAACACTGAAGCTTTCTTT. It translates to CASSLSNTEAFF. This chain joins TRBV7-9 and TRBJ1-1; D unresolved. The germline CDR1 and CDR2 sequences are SEHNR and FQNEAQ (reference sequence). The V end was cut by 5 bases, the J end by 2 bases, with 6 bases between. The CDR3 sequence is 12 residues long.

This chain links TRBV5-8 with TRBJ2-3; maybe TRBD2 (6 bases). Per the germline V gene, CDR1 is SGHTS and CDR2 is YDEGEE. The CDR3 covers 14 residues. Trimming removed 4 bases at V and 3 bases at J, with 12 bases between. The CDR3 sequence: CASSRRAGTDTQYF. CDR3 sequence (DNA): TGTGCCAGCAGCCGGAGGGCAGGGACAGATACGCAGTATTTT.

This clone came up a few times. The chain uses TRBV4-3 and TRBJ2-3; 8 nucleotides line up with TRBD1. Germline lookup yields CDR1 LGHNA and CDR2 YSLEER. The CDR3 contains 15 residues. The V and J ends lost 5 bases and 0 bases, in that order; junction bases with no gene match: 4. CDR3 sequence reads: CASSARQGSTDTQYF. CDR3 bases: TGCGCCAGCAGCGCCCGACAGGGGAGCACAGATACGCAGTATTTT.

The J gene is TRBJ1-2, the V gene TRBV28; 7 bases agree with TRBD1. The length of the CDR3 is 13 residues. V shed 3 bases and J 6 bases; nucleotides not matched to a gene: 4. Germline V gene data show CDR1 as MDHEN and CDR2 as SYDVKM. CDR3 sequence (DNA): TGTGCCAGCAGTTTCAGACAGGGTAATGGCTACACCTTC. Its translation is CASSFRQGNGYTF.

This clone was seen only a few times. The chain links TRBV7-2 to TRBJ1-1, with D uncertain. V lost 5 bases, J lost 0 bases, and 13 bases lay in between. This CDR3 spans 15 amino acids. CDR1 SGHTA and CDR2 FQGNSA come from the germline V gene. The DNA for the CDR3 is TGTGCCAGCAGCCTAGGTTCGGCGGTGAACACTGAAGCTTTCTTT. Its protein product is CASSLGSAVNTEAFF.